Reported below is one T cell receptor (beta chain). Its antigen is unknown. The sample originates from a study of human CD8 memory T cell subsets (TCRdb year 2020). Background on the whole study: The clonal relationships among stem-like (TSTEM), progenitor exhausted-like (TPEX) and effector memory CD8+ T cell subsets were assessed by comparing the TCRbeta repertoires of these subsets. Over five donors each provided TSTEM, TPEX and effector memory subsets, from which TCRbeta repertoires were obtained.

Overall results and qualifications from the work: Greater repertoire diversity in TSTEM than in TPEX subsets was suggested by Chao1 estimates, potentially reflecting a broader range of specificities. Both stem-like subsets shared clonotypes with effector memory cells, but TSTEM and TPEX repertoires overlapped minimally, suggesting distinct antigen spectra. Only TCRbeta chains were sequenced, and repertoire comparisons rested on six donors tested with paired t-tests and Bonferroni correction. Similarly high normalized Shannon-Wiener diversity was shown by TSTEM and TPEX subsets, whereas comparatively lower diversity was seen in effector memory subsets.

Density gradient separation was used to isolate peripheral blood mononuclear cells from healthy donor buffy coats. The study enriched total CD8+ T cells through negative magnetic separation using EasySep or MojoSort CD8+ T cell isolation kits. An RNeasy Mini Kit was used to extract total RNA from duplicate vials of over 130,000 sorted CD8+ T cells per subset. PBMCs were used either fresh or after being cryopreserved in fetal bovine serum containing about 11% DMSO. Fluorescence-activated cell sorting on a FACSAria III was used to sort the CD8+ T cell subsets to purity. A Human TCR Profiling Kit was used to prepare UMI-labeled 5' RACE TCRbeta libraries. Every TCRbeta library was prepared in parallel, with the same number of PCR cycles used for all of the libraries. In the authors' own workflow: Each TCRbeta library contained between about 2,800 and 20,000 functional CDR3beta clonotypes. MIGEC 1.2.9 handled UMI extraction and consensus assembly, with a minimum of three reads required per UMI. MiXCR 3.0.3 was used to extract the in-frame CDR3beta repertoires. Diversity metrics were computed in VDJtools 1.2.1 after downsampling each sample to 42,000 randomly selected UMIs. Repertoire overlap metrics D, R and F2 were calculated in VDJtools for the top 3,000 clones of each sample pair. Based on TCRdb reprocessing of the reads, there is one entry per CDR3 protein sequence, and DNA is missing. TCRdb, not the original authors, processed these V and J calls. The sample table on file contains about 6,700 distinct CDR3 sequences. The ten largest clones add up to approximately 25% of the sample.

The TCR sequence derives from a human donor in good health. The sample consisted of CD8+ T cells from PBMCs.

The CDR3 protein sequence reads: CASREKGGAAQGAKNIQYF. The sequence joins TRBV11-2 to TRBJ2-4; there is no DNA to check the TCRdb D call of TRBD1. Based on the germline V gene, the CDR1 and CDR2 sequences are SGHAT and FQNNGV. The cysteine opens and the phenylalanine closes a CDR3 of 19 amino acids. DNA was not recorded.